The rows below give T cell receptor beta chains drawn from one sample of a study of breast tumors, draining lymph nodes, adjacent tissues. Each CDR3 protein is one row after TCRdb ran MiXCR on the multiplex PCR reads. Among some 140,000 distinct CDR3 sequences listed, about a fifth were seen once. The sequenced sample consisted of axillary lymph node tissue. The receptors originated from a female donor with breast cancer. Some clones in this sample may be carry-over from other donors' samples. Each CDR3 is given with its conserved first and last residue. A D gene is named only where the DNA matches it firmly. Part of the rows lack a size; the others show once, few, many or a class for expanded clones.

TRBJ2-3,-,TRBV7-9,-,TGTGCCAGCAGCTGGGGTAGCATAGATACGCAGTATTTT,CASSWGSIDTQYF
TRBJ2-2,TRBD2,TRBV27,-,TGTGCCAGCAGTCCCCGGGCGGGAGGGCCCCTCGGCGGGGAGCTGTTTTTT,CASSPRAGGPLGGELFF
TRBJ2-6,-,TRBV11-3,few,TGTGCCAGCAGCGCGGGTGGGGCCAACGTCCTGACTTTC,CASSAGGANVLTF
TRBJ2-7,TRBD1,TRBV6-5,-,TGTGCTAGCAAGGCCGGGACAGGGGGTTACAAGCAGTACTTC,CASKAGTGGYKQYF
TRBJ2-1,TRBD2,TRBV28,-,TGTGCCAGCAGTGGGACTAGGGGATCCTCCTACAATGAGCAGTTCTTC,CASSGTRGSSYNEQFF
TRBJ2-3,TRBD1,TRBV5-1,many,TGCGCCAGCAGCGGGGGACAGGGGGGCACAGATACGCAGTATTTT,CASSGGQGGTDTQYF
TRBJ2-1,-,TRBV28,few,TGTGCCAGCAGTTTCGGTGACACCTACAATGAGCAGTTCTTC,CASSFGDTYNEQFF
TRBJ2-2,TRBD1,TRBV7-3,many,TGTGCCAGCAGTCAGAGACAGGGCTTCGGGGAGCTGTTTTTT,CASSQRQGFGELFF
TRBJ2-3,-,TRBV19,many,TGTGCCAGTAGTATAGATCATAGTATCCCTCGAGCAGATACGCAGTATTTT,CASSIDHSIPRADTQYF
TRBJ2-1,TRBD2,TRBV7-9,many,TGTGCCAGCAGCCACCTACTAGCGGGGTCATACAATGAGCAGTTCTTC,CASSHLLAGSYNEQFF
TRBJ2-5,TRBD2,TRBV14,many,TGTGCCAGCAGCCAGGGTAGCGGGATAAGAAGTGAGACCCAGTACTTC,CASSQGSGIRSETQYF
TRBJ2-2,-,TRBV5-5,-,TGTGCCAGCAGCCCCGCGCAAACCATCACCGGGGAGCTGTTTTTT,CASSPAQTITGELFF
TRBJ2-4,TRBD2,TRBV28,-,TGTGCCAGCCGTGCTAGCGGCCTCGGGCAAGACATTCAGTACTTC,CASRASGLGQDIQYF
TRBJ2-5,TRBD1,TRBV19,many,TGTGCCAGTAGGACAGGGGGCGGTGAGACCCAGTACTTC,CASRTGGGETQYF
TRBJ2-3,TRBD2,TRBV20-1,many,TGCAGTGCTAGAGAGTCTGGACTAGCGGGATACACAGATACGCAGTATTTT,CSARESGLAGYTDTQYF
TRBJ2-7,TRBD2,TRBV19,-,TGTGCCAGTAGTATCAAGACTAGCGGGAGGGCCGCCCCCTACGAGCAGTACTTC,CASSIKTSGRAAPYEQYF